This TCR beta chain was obtained from a study of T-cell memory formation after mild COVID-19. Of note for this clonotype: Its antigen is still unknown.

Study-wide findings and caveats: The study found contracting CD4+ clones mainly in CM and EM and contracting CD8+ clones in EMRA.

With constant-segment primers, 5'RACE yielded cDNA libraries of TCR alpha and TCR beta that carried sample barcodes and UMIs. TCRdb used MiXCR to reprocess the 5' RACE reads, holding one entry per CDR3 protein. Of about 160,000 distinct CDR3 sequences in the sample, 25% to 40% were seen once. Deletions cut 3 bases from V and 4 bases from J, with 9 bases between. CDR3 size: 13 residues. Germline V gene data show CDR1 as KGHSH and CDR2 as LQKENI. This TCR came from an adult woman who had mild COVID-19 (a few samples of this study predate the infection). Cell type and time point are not known. Sequencing used PBMCs or a T cell subset sorted from them (not recorded which). The chain joins TRBV18 to TRBJ1-2; D call uncertain. This chain's CDR3 is CASSPPGGYGYTF. CDR3 DNA: TGTGCCAGCTCACCCCCGGGCGGCTATGGCTACACCTTC.